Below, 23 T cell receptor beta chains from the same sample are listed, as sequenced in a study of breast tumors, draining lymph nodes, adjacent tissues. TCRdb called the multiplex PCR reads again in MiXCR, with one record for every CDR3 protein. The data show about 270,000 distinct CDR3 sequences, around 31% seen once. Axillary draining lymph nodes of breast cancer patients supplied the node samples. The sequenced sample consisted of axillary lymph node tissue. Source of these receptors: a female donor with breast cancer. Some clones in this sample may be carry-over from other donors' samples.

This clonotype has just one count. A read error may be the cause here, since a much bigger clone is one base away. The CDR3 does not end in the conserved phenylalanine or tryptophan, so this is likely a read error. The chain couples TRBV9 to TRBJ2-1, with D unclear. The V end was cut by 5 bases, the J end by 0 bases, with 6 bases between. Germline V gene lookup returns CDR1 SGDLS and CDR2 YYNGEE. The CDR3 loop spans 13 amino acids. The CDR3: CASRNSSYNEQFS. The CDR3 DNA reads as TGTGCCAGCAGGAACAGCTCCTACAATGAGCAGTTCTCC.

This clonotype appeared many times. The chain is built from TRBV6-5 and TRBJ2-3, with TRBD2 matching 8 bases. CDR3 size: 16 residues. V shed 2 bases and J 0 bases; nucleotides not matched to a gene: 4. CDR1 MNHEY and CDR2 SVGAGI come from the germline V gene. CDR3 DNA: TGTGCCAGCAGTTACCTGACTAGCGCTAGCACAGATACGCAGTATTTT. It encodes CASSYLTSASTDTQYF.

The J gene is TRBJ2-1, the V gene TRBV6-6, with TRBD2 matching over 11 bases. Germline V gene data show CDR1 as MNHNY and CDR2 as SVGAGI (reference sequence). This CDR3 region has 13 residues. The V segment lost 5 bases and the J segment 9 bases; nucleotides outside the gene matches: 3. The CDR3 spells CASSLAGGVEQFF. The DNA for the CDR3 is TGTGCCAGCAGTCTAGCGGGAGGCGTTGAGCAGTTCTTC.

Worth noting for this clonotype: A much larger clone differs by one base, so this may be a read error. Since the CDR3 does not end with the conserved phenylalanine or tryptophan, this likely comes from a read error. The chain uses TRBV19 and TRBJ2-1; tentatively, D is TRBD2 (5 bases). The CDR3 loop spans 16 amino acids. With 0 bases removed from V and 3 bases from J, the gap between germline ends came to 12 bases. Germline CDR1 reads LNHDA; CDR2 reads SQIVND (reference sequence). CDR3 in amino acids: CASSIDVEGIYNEQFS. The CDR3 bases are TGTGCCAGTAGTATAGATGTCGAGGGAATCTACAATGAGCAGTTCTCC.

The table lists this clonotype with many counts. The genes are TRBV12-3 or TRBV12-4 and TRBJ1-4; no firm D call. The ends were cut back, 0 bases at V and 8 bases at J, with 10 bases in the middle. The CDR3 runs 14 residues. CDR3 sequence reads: CASSLAESWEKLFF. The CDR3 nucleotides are TGTGCCAGCAGTTTAGCCGAATCGTGGGAAAAACTGTTTTTT.

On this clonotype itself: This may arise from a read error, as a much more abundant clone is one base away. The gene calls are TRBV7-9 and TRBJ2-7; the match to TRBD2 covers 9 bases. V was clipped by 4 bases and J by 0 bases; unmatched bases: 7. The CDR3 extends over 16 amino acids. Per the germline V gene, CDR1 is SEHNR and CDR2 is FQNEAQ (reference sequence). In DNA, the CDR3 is TGTGCCAGCAGCTCGGTTAGCGGGAGTTCCTCCTACGAGCAGTACTTC. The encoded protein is CASSSVSGSSSYEQYF.

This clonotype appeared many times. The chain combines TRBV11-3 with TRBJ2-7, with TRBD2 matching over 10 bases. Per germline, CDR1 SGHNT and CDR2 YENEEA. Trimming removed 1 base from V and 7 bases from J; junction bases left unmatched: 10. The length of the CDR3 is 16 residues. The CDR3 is CASSLALAGGSGEQYF. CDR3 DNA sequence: TGTGCCAGCAGCTTAGCTTTAGCGGGAGGATCAGGTGAGCAGTACTTC.

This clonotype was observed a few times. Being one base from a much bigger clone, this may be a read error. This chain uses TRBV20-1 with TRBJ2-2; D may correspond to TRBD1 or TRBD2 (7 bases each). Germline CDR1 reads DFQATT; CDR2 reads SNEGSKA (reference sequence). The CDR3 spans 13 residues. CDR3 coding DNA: TGCGGTGCTAGGGAGGGGGCGGCCGGGGAGCTGTTTTTT. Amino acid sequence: CGAREGAAGELFF.

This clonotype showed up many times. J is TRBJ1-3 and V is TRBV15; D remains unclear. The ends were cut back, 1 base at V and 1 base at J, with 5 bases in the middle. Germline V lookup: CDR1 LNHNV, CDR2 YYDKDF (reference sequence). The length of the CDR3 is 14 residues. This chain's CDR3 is CATSRVGSGNTIYF. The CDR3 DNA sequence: TGTGCCACCAGCAGAGTAGGGTCTGGAAACACCATATATTTT.

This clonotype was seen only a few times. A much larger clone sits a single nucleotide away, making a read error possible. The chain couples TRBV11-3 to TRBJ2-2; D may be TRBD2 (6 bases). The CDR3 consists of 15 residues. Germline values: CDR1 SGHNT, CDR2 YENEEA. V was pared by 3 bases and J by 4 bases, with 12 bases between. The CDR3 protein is CASSFGGPTTGELFF. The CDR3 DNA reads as TGTGCCAGCAGCTTCGGAGGGCCTACCACCGGGGAGCTGTTTTTT.

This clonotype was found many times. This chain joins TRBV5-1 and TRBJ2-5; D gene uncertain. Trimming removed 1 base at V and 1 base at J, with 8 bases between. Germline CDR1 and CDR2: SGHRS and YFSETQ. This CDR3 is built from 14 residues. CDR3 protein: CASSLMVGQETQYF. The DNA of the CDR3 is TGCGCCAGCAGCTTGATGGTAGGCCAAGAGACCCAGTACTTC.

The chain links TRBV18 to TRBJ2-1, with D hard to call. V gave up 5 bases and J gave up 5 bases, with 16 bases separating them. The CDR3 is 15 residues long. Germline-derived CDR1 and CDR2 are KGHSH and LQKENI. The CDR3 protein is CASSTNSRSHNEQFF. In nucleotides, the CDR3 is TGTGCCAGCTCAACTAATAGCAGGAGTCACAATGAGCAGTTCTTC.

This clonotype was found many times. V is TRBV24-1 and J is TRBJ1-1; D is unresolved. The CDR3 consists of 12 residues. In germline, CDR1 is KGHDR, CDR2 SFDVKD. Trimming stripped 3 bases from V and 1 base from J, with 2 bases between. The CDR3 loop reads CATSDPNTEAFF. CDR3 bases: TGTGCCACCAGTGATCCGAACACTGAAGCTTTCTTT.

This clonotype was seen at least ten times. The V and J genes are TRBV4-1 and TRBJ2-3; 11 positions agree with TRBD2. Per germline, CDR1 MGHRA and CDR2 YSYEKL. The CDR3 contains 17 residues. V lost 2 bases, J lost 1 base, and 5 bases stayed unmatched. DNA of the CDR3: TGCGCCAGCAGCCAATATTCGACTAGCGGGGGCACAGATACGCAGTATTTT. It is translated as CASSQYSTSGGTDTQYF.

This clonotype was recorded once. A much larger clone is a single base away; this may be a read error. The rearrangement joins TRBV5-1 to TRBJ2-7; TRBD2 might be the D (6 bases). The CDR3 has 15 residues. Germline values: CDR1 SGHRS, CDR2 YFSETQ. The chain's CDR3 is CASSLDGGKVYERYF. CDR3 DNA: TGCGCCAGCAGCTTGGATGGCGGGAAAGTCTACGAGCGGTACTTC.

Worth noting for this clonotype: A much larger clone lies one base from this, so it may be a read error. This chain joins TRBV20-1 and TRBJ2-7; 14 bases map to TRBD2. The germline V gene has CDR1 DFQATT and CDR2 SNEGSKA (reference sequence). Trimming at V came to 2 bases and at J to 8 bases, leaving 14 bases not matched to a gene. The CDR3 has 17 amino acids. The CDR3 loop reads CSARKIGTSGSPYKQYF. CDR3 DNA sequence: TGCAGTGCTAGAAAAATTGGGACTAGCGGGAGTCCATACAAGCAGTACTTC.

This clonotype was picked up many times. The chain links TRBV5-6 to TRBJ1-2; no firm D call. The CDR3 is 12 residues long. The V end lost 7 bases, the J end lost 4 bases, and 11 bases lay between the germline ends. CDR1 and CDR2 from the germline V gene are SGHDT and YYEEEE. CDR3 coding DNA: TGTGCCAGCCGATATTTACTCTATGGCTACACCTTC. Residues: CASRYLLYGYTF.

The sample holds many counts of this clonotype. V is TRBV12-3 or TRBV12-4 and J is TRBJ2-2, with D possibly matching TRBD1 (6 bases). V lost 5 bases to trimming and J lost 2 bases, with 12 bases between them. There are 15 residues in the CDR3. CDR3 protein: CASSPRGTNTGELFF. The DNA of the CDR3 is TGTGCCAGCAGTCCCAGGGGAACAAACACCGGGGAGCTGTTTTTT.

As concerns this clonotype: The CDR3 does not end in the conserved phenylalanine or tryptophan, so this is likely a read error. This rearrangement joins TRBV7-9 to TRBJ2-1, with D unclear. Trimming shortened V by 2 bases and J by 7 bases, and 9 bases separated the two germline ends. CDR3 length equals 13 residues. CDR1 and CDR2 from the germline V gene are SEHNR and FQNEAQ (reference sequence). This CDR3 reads CASSLLSGNEQFL. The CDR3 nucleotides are TGTGCCAGCAGCTTACTGTCCGGGAATGAGCAGTTCCTC.

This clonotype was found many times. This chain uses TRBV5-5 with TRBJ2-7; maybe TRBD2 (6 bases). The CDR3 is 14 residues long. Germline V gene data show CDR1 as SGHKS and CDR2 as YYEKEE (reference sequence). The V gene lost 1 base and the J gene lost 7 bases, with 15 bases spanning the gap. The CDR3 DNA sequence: TGTGCCAGCAGCTTGCGAGCGGGCCCCTGGGAGCAGTACTTC. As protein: CASSLRAGPWEQYF.

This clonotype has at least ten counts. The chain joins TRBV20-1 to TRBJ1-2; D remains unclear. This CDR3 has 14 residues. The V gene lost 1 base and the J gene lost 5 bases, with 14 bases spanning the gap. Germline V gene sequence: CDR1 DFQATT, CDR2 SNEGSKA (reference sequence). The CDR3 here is CSARASLDGYGYTF. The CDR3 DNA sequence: TGCAGTGCTAGAGCCTCCCTGGACGGATATGGCTACACCTTC.

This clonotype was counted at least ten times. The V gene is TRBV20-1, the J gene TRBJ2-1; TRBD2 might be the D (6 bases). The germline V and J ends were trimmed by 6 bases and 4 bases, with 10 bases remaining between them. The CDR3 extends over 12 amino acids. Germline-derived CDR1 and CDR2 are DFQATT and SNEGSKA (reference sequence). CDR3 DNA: TGCAGTGCGACTAGAGAGTACAATGAGCAGTTCTTC. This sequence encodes CSATREYNEQFF.

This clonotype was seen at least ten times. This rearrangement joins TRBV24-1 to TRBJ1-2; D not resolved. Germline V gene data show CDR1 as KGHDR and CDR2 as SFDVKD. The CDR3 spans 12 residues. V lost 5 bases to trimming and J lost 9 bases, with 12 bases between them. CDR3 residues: CATSVDGRSYTF. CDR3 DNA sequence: TGTGCCACCAGTGTGGACGGTCGGAGCTACACCTTC.